These 19 T cell receptor beta chains originate from one sample sequenced in a study of regulatory T cells in long-lasting Graves disease (dated by TCRdb to the early 2020s). The library was made by multiplex PCR. For sequencing, an Illumina HiSeq 4000 was employed. To build TCR beta libraries, CDR3 regions were amplified by Arm-PCR using iRepertoire HTBI primers. TCRdb passed the public sequencing reads through fastp at Q25 and MiXCR, retaining productive beta sequences. CDR3 protein duplicates are merged, each entry listing the most common genes and DNA. This sample holds over 500,000 distinct CDR3 sequences; around 15% were observed only once. Of the sample, around 12% is held by the ten largest clones. This sample's time point label indicates: newly diagnosed GD, antithyroid drugs for less than 3 months. For both TCR sequencing and RNA sequencing, RNA was extracted from PBMCs using TRIzol. The sample was also linked to a second study, of T cells in Graves' hyperthyroidism and ophthalmopathy.

Sequencing was performed on peripheral blood mononuclear cells (PBMCs), taken at new diagnosis, from a patient treated with antithyroid drugs. The source of these receptors is a man aged 18 to 29 with Graves disease. Donor details come from another sample of the same person, matched by shared clones.

This clonotype was recorded a few times. The rearrangement joins TRBV29-1 to TRBJ2-7; D might be TRBD1 (6 bases). The CDR3 extends over 11 amino acids. V was shortened by 7 bases and J by 6 bases, with 13 bases between the two germline ends. Germline V gene sequence: CDR1 SQVTM, CDR2 ANQGSEA. The DNA of the CDR3 is TGCAGCGGGGAACAGGGTGGCGAGCAGTACTTC. It is translated as CSGEQGGEQYF.

This clonotype occurred many times. V usage is TRBV29-1 and J usage is TRBJ1-5; no reliable D call. Deletions cut 4 bases from V and 4 bases from J, with 8 bases between. Germline-derived CDR1 and CDR2 are SQVTM and ANQGSEA. The CDR3 is made up of 12 amino acids. The CDR3 nucleotides read TGCAGCGTTGTTACAGCAAATCAGCCCCAGCATTTT. It specifies CSVVTANQPQHF.

This clonotype was found many times. The chain couples TRBV20-1 to TRBJ2-1; 13 nucleotides line up with TRBD2. Trimming at V came to 6 bases and at J to 2 bases, leaving 7 bases not matched to a gene. The CDR3 consists of 16 residues. Germline loops: CDR1 DFQATT, CDR2 SNEGSKA (reference sequence). CDR3 residues: CSAPRTSGSTYNEQFF. CDR3 DNA: TGCAGTGCCCCCCGGACTAGCGGGAGTACCTACAATGAGCAGTTCTTC.

This rearrangement joins TRBV5-6 to TRBJ1-6, with 10 bases lining up with TRBD1. CDR3 length: 16 residues. CDR1 is SGHDT, CDR2 YYEEEE, per germline. J lost 13 bases, V lost 4 bases, and 14 bases had no gene match. CDR3 bases: TGTGCCAGCAGCCACCGGGACAGGGGCCTGTTGAGTCCCCTCCACTTT. Translation gives CASSHRDRGLLSPLHF.

This clonotype was counted many times. This chain links TRBV13 with TRBJ2-1, with a weak D call TRBD2 (5 bases). The CDR3 is made up of 14 amino acids. Germline V gene lookup returns CDR1 PRHDT and CDR2 FYEKMQ (reference sequence). Deletions cut 8 bases from V and 9 bases from J, with 20 bases between. In DNA, the CDR3 is TGTGCCAGCCGTTCCGCGGGCGGGCGTGCTGAGCAGTTCTTC. Translation gives CASRSAGGRAEQFF.

The chain is built from TRBV4-1 and TRBJ2-2; tentative D call: TRBD2 (6 bases). Germline V gene lookup returns CDR1 MGHRA and CDR2 YSYEKL. The CDR3 length is 13 residues. The V gene lost 1 base and the J gene lost 7 bases, with 7 bases spanning the gap. The CDR3 region has the DNA TGCGCCAGCAGCCAAGCCGGGGGCGGGGAGCTGTTTTTT. This translates into CASSQAGGGELFF.

This clonotype occurred many times. The chain combines TRBV5-1 with TRBJ2-1; 12 bases align to TRBD2. Trimming took 5 bases from V and 5 from J; bases not matched to a gene: 5. The CDR3 totals 15 residues. CDR1 SGHRS and CDR2 YFSETQ come from the germline V gene. CDR3 residues: CASRPGLAGHNEQFF. CDR3 bases: TGCGCCAGCAGACCCGGACTAGCGGGACACAATGAGCAGTTCTTC.

There are many counts of this clonotype. The DNA of the CDR3 is TGTGCCAGTAGTATAGCAAGAGGCTACGAGCAGTACTTC. Its protein product is CASSIARGYEQYF. J is TRBJ2-7 and V is TRBV19; D is unresolved. CDR3 size: 13 residues. Trimming shortened V by 1 base and J by 3 bases, and 7 bases separated the two germline ends. Per germline, CDR1 LNHDA and CDR2 SQIVND (reference sequence).

This clonotype was counted ten times or more. The chain combines TRBV27 with TRBJ2-7; 12 bases agree with TRBD1. Germline loops: CDR1 MNHEY, CDR2 SMNVEV (reference sequence). V trimming: 10 bases; J trimming: 6 bases; junction bases outside the gene matches: 7. This CDR3 comprises 13 residues. The CDR3 DNA reads as TGTGCCACCCAGGGACAGGGGGCAGGCGAGCAGTACTTC. It translates to CATQGQGAGEQYF.

The table lists this clonotype with many counts. This sequence may be a read error, since a much larger clone differs from it by one base. The chain uses TRBV27 and TRBJ1-1; a weak D match, TRBD1 (5 bases). The CDR3 has 14 amino acids. V gave up 3 bases and J gave up 0 bases, with 8 bases separating them. Germline CDR1 MNHEY, CDR2 SMNVEV (reference sequence). In DNA, the CDR3 is TGTGCCAGCAGTTTTAGGACACTGAACACTGAAGCTTTCTTT. Protein product: CASSFRTLNTEAFF.

Note on this clonotype: A much larger clone sits a single nucleotide away, making a read error possible. The chain's CDR3 is CASSLGGPSYEQHF. CDR3 nucleotides: TGTGCCAGCAGTTTAGGGGGACCATCCTACGAGCAGCACTTC. J is TRBJ2-7 and V is TRBV27, with D possibly called TRBD1 or TRBD2 (5 bases each). The CDR3 is made up of 14 amino acids. The V gene's germline CDR1 is MNHEY and CDR2 SMNVEV (reference sequence).

The table lists this clonotype with many counts. The rearrangement joins TRBV12-3 or TRBV12-4 to TRBJ2-3; 7 positions agree with TRBD1. The J segment lost 7 bases and the V segment lost 6 bases, leaving 10 bases of the junction unmatched. The CDR3 has 14 residues. DNA for the CDR3: TGTGCCAGCAGGGAGAGACAGGGACCCTATACGCAGTATTTT. Amino acid sequence: CASRERQGPYTQYF.

This clonotype turned up a few times. V is TRBV7-2 and J is TRBJ1-4; perhaps TRBD1 as D (5 bases). Trimming cost V 5 bases and J 6 bases, with 13 bases left between them. The CDR3 has 14 residues. Germline-derived CDR1 and CDR2 are SGHTA and FQGNSA. The CDR3 sequence: CASSRPGLYEKLFF. The CDR3 nucleotides are TGTGCCAGCAGCCGCCCGGGGCTATATGAAAAACTGTTTTTT.

This clonotype was found many times. V and J are TRBV5-1 and TRBJ1-2; 9 nucleotides agree with TRBD1. Germline CDR1 SGHRS, CDR2 YFSETQ. The CDR3 covers 14 residues. Losses at the gene ends were 4 bases for V and 8 bases for J; bases not matched to a gene: 9. The CDR3 DNA reads as TGCGCCAGCAGCCCTACTGGGACAGGGAAGGGCTACACCTTC. Translating gives CASSPTGTGKGYTF. Full variable domain (outside the CDR3, taken from reference TRBV5-1 and TRBJ1-2): KAGVTQTPRYLIKTRGQQVTLSCSPISGHRSVSWYQQTPGQGLQFLFEYFSETQRNKGNFPGRFSGRQFSNSRSEMNVSTLELGDSALYLCASSPTGTGKGYTFGSGTRLTVV.

Points on this clonotype: A much larger clonotype is one base distant, so this may be a read error. V and J are TRBV20-1 and TRBJ2-3; 7 bases are shared with TRBD2. CDR3 size: 16 residues. J gave up 5 bases and V 5 bases, and 16 bases lay outside the gene matches. CDR1 and CDR2 from the germline V gene are DFQATT and SNEGSKA (reference sequence). This chain's CDR3 is CSAPRGVRDYIDTQYF. For the CDR3, the DNA is TGCAGTGCTCCCCGGGGGGTGAGGGATTACATAGATACGCAGTATTTT.

CDR3 coding DNA: TGTGCCAGCAGTTACGTAGGGCGTACCTACGAGCAGTACTTC. Protein product: CASSYVGRTYEQYF. The chain joins TRBV6-5 to TRBJ2-7; D is uncertain. Germline assignment: CDR1 MNHEY and CDR2 SVGAGI. The CDR3 length is 14 residues. Trimming shortened V by 2 bases and J by 2 bases, and 10 bases separated the two germline ends.

The chain recombines TRBV6-5 with TRBJ2-2; D unresolved. V was trimmed by 2 bases and J by 4 bases, leaving 14 bases between them. The length of the CDR3 is 16 residues. In germline, CDR1 is MNHEY, CDR2 SVGAGI. In nucleotides, the CDR3 is TGTGCCAGCAGTTACAACGACCTGGCGGTCACCGGGGAGCTGTTTTTT. It specifies CASSYNDLAVTGELFF.

The rearrangement links TRBV12-3 or TRBV12-4 to TRBJ1-4; maybe TRBD1 (5 bases). Deletions cut 6 bases from V and 2 bases from J, with 7 bases between. CDR3 length: 13 residues. The CDR3 protein is CASSRQTNEKLFF. The CDR3 DNA follows: TGTGCCAGCAGCCGACAGACTAATGAAAAACTGTTTTTT.

V gene TRBV9 combines with J gene TRBJ2-1, with D hard to call. The V gene lost 2 bases and the J gene lost 5 bases, with 5 bases spanning the gap. Germline lookup yields CDR1 SGDLS and CDR2 YYNGEE. The CDR3 is 12 amino acids. CDR3 sequence (DNA): TGTGCCAGCAGCGTTACCGACAATGAGCAGTTCTTC. Protein product: CASSVTDNEQFF.